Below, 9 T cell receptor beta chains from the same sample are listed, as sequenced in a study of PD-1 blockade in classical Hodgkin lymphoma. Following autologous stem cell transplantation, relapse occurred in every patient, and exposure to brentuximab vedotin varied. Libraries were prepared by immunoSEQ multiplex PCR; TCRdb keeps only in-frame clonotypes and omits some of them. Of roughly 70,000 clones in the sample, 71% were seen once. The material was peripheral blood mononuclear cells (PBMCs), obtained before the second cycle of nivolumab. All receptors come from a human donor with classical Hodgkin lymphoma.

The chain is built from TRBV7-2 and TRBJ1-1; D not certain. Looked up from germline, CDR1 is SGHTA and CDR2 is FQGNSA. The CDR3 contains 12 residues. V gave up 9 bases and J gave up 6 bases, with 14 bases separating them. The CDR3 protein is CARGSVLSEAFF. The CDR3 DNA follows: TGTGCCAGAGGTTCGGTATTGTCTGAAGCTTTCTTT.

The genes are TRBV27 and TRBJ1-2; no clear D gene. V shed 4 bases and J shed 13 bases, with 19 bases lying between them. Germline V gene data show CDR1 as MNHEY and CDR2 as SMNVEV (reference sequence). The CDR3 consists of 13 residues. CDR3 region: CASSYAASPQFTF. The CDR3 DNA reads TGTGCCAGCAGTTACGCTGCCTCCCCTCAGTTCACCTTC.

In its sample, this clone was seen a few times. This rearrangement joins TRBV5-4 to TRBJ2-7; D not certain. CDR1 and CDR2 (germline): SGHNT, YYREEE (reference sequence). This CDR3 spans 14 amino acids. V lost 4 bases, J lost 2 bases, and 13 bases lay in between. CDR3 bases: TGTGCCAGCAGCCCTTGGAAGGGTCCCTACGAGCAGTACTTC. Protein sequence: CASSPWKGPYEQYF.

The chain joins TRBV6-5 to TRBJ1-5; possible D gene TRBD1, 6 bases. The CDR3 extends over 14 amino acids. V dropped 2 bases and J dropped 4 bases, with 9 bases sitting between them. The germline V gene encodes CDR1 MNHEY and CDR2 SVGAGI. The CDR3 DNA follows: TGTGCCAGCAGTTACAGGGGGTGGAATCAGCCCCAGCATTTT. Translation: CASSYRGWNQPQHF.

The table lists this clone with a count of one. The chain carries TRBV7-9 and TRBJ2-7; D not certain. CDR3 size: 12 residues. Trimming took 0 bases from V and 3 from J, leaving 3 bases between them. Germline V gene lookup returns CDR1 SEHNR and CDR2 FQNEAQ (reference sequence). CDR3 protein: CASSLADYEQYF. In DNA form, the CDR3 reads TGTGCCAGCAGCTTAGCCGACTACGAGCAGTACTTC.

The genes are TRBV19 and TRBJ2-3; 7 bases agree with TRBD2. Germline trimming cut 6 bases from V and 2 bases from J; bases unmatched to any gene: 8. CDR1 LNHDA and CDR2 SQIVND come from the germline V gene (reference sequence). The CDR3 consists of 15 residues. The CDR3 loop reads CASSGLVRNTDTQYF. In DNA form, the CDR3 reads TGTGCCAGTAGCGGACTAGTGCGTAACACAGATACGCAGTATTTT.

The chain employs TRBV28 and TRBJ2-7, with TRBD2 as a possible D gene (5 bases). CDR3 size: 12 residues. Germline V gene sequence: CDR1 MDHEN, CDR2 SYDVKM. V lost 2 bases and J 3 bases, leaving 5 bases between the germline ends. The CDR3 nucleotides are TGTGCCAGCAGTTTAGGGAGCTACGAGCAGTACTTC. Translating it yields CASSLGSYEQYF.

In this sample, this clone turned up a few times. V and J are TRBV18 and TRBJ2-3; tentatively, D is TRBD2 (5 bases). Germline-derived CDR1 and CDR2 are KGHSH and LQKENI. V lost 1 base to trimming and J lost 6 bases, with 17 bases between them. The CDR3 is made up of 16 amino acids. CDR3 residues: CASSPLPGDPPDTQYF. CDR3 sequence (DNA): TGTGCCAGCTCACCACTACCCGGGGATCCCCCCGATACGCAGTATTTT.

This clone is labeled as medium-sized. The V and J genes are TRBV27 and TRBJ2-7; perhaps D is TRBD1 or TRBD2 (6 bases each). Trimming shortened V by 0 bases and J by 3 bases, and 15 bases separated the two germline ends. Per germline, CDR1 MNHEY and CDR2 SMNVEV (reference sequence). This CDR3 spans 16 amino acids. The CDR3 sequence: CASSLSPGGGNYEQYF. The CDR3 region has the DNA TGTGCCAGCAGTTTATCTCCCGGGGGCGGGAACTACGAGCAGTACTTC.